A single sample gave rise to the 14 T cell receptor beta chains below, sequenced in a study of T cell changes during pregnancy in multiple sclerosis. Profiling relied on immunoSEQ multiplex PCR, and the TCRdb table lists in-frame clones only, not all of them. The table has about 40,000 clones, about 85% seen once. Here the sequenced sample was CD4+ T cells from peripheral blood mononuclear cells, taken after pregnancy. All receptors derive from a female donor with multiple sclerosis, enrolled in a pregnancy study.

The J gene is TRBJ1-4, the V gene TRBV7-9; maybe TRBD1 (5 bases). This CDR3 has 14 residues. Germline CDR1 and CDR2: SEHNR and FQNEAQ (reference sequence). V shed 5 bases and J shed 6 bases, with 13 bases lying between them. CDR3 protein: CASSHRGGDEKLFF. In DNA form, the CDR3 reads TGTGCCAGCAGCCACCGCGGGGGGGATGAAAAACTGTTTTTT.

This sequence joins TRBV27 and TRBJ2-7, with 7 positions matching TRBD1. The CDR3 covers 14 residues. Germline V gives CDR1 MNHEY, CDR2 SMNVEV (reference sequence). V shed 3 bases and J 3 bases; nucleotides not matched to a gene: 5. CDR3 in DNA: TGTGCCAGCAGTTTCATCAGGGGGTACTACGAGCAGTACTTC. Translation: CASSFIRGYYEQYF.

The chain joins TRBV4-1 to TRBJ1-1, with D tentatively TRBD1 (5 bases). V lost 3 bases to trimming and J lost 1 base, with 12 bases between them. CDR3 length equals 15 residues. Germline CDR1 and CDR2: MGHRA and YSYEKL. The CDR3 coding sequence is TGCGCCAGCAGCCAGGACGGCCAGGGGAACACTGAAGCTTTCTTT. Encoded protein: CASSQDGQGNTEAFF.

J is TRBJ1-3 and V is TRBV19; the match to TRBD1 covers 7 bases. V lost 5 bases to trimming and J lost 8 bases; unmatched junction nucleotides: 15. Germline V CDR1 and CDR2: LNHDA, SQIVND (reference sequence). This CDR3 spans 16 amino acids. CDR3 DNA sequence: TGTGCCAGTAGTCTGCGTAGACAGGGACGAGGAGACACCATATATTTT. The encoded protein is CASSLRRQGRGDTIYF.

V usage is TRBV29-1 and J usage is TRBJ2-2, with a possible D match to TRBD1 (5 bases). Germline CDR1 SQVTM, CDR2 ANQGSEA. The CDR3 extends over 14 amino acids. With 5 bases removed from V and 0 bases from J, the gap between germline ends came to 10 bases. In nucleotides, the CDR3 is TGCAGCGTTTGGGGCAGCTCGAACACCGGGGAGCTGTTTTTT. Residues: CSVWGSSNTGELFF.

The rearrangement joins TRBV25-1 to TRBJ2-3; weak D call: TRBD1 (6 bases). Trimming shortened V by 3 bases and J by 0 bases, and 10 bases separated the two germline ends. Germline V CDR1 and CDR2: MGHDK, SYGVNS. The CDR3 covers 15 residues. The CDR3 nucleotides are TGTGCCAGCAGTGAGGACAGTCCTAGCACAGATACGCAGTATTTT. It translates to CASSEDSPSTDTQYF.

This clone was observed a few times. The gene calls are TRBV9 and TRBJ2-1, with D possibly matching TRBD1 (5 bases). This CDR3 is built from 16 residues. CDR1 is SGDLS and CDR2 is YYNGEE in the germline V gene. With 0 bases removed from V and 7 bases from J, the gap between germline ends came to 17 bases. The CDR3 bases are TGTGCCAGCAGCGTAGTGTGGGGTGCCACAGGAAATGAGCAGTTCTTC. Encoded protein: CASSVVWGATGNEQFF.

The V gene is TRBV28, the J gene TRBJ1-5; the match to TRBD1 covers 9 bases. CDR3 length: 11 amino acids. Trimming cost V 10 bases and J 16 bases; bases outside gene matches: 11. Looked up from germline, CDR1 is MDHEN and CDR2 is SYDVKM. CDR3 sequence (DNA): TGTGCCATTCGTCGGGGACAGGGATACCATTTT. Amino acid sequence: CAIRRGQGYHF.

The chain couples TRBV15 to TRBJ1-5; TRBD1 matches 7 bases. Germline-derived CDR1 and CDR2 are LNHNV and YYDKDF (reference sequence). The CDR3 totals 16 residues. Trimming cost V 4 bases and J 6 bases; bases outside gene matches: 12. CDR3 loop: CATSTWTGQTGQPQHF. CDR3 bases: TGTGCCACCAGCACCTGGACAGGCCAAACCGGTCAGCCCCAGCATTTT.

This chain's CDR3 is CASSPSPGTYNEQFF. The DNA of the CDR3 is TGCGCCAGCAGCCCTTCCCCAGGGACATACAATGAGCAGTTCTTC. The chain joins TRBV5-1 to TRBJ2-1, with D tentatively TRBD1 (6 bases). The germline V gene has CDR1 SGHRS and CDR2 YFSETQ. V lost 4 bases and J lost 4, with 15 bases in between. This CDR3 is built from 15 residues.

V is TRBV10-1 and J is TRBJ2-3, with D perhaps matching TRBD2 (6 bases). Germline V CDR1 and CDR2: WNHNN, SYGVQD (reference sequence). The CDR3 runs 14 residues. V was shortened by 4 bases and J by 2 bases, with 10 bases between the two germline ends. The CDR3: CASSVVAATDTQYF. For the CDR3, the DNA is TGCGCCAGCAGTGTAGTAGCGGCCACAGATACGCAGTATTTT.

Only a few counts were recorded for this clone. J is TRBJ1-5 and V is TRBV6-6, with a tentative D call TRBD1 (6 bases). The V and J ends lost 6 bases and 0 bases respectively, with 15 bases between them. CDR3 length: 16 amino acids. Germline values: CDR1 MNHNY, CDR2 SVGAGI (reference sequence). CDR3 DNA: TGTGCCAGCAGGGAGCGGGGACAAAGTAGCAATCAGCCCCAGCATTTT. Translated, it gives CASRERGQSSNQPQHF.

This chain joins TRBV5-4 and TRBJ2-5, with D perhaps matching TRBD2 (6 bases). Germline CDR1 is SGHNT and CDR2 is YYREEE (reference sequence). The CDR3 is 14 residues long. Trimming left V 5 bases short and J 2 bases short, with 13 bases between. In nucleotides, the CDR3 is TGTGCCAGCAGACTAGGACTACCACAAGAGACCCAGTACTTC. This codes for CASRLGLPQETQYF.

V usage is TRBV29-1 and J usage is TRBJ2-3, with TRBD1 identical over 9 bases. V lost 6 bases to trimming and J lost 5 bases; unmatched junction nucleotides: 3. CDR3 length: 12 amino acids. Germline V gene sequence: CDR1 SQVTM, CDR2 ANQGSEA. The CDR3 here is CSVDRGGDTQYF. In nucleotides, the CDR3 is TGCAGCGTGGACAGGGGAGGAGATACGCAGTATTTT.